A single sample is the source of the 16 T cell receptor beta chains below, sequenced in a study of post-analysis software for immune sequencing data. Prepared TCR beta cDNA libraries contained unique molecular identifiers. Each CDR3 protein gets one entry after TCRdb re-called the PCR reads with MiXCR. This sample has 400,000 to 500,000 distinct CDR3 sequences, with approximately 38% found just once. These receptors have no known antigen. Regarding the study as a whole: Patients had higher frequencies than controls of five TRBV segments, including TRBV5-6, TRBV5-1 and TRBV20-1.

Sequencing was done on a sample of blood. Source of these receptors: a girl aged 2 to 10 with multiple sclerosis.

The V and J genes are TRBV7-9 and TRBJ1-4, with 7 bases fitting TRBD1. The CDR3 sequence is 14 residues long. Germline V gene lookup returns CDR1 SEHNR and CDR2 FQNEAQ (reference sequence). V lost 7 bases and J lost 8; bases outside the gene matches: 10. For the CDR3, the DNA is TGTGCCAGCAACGACAGGGTAACGGAGGAAAAACTGTTTTTT. Amino acid sequence: CASNDRVTEEKLFF.

This clonotype has more than one count but fewer than ten. The chain is built from TRBV29-1 and TRBJ2-4; D assignment may be TRBD1 or TRBD2 (6 bases each). The DNA end lines up better with TRBJ2-7; the J call may be wrong. CDR3 length equals 14 residues. Germline CDR1 is SQVTM and CDR2 is ANQGSEA. CDR3 sequence reads: CSVVYQGRSYEQYF. The DNA for the CDR3 is TGCAGCGTTGTCTACCAGGGGAGGTCCTACGAGCAGTACTTC.

This clonotype was counted many times. The chain employs TRBV5-1 and TRBJ2-6, with TRBD2 as a possible D gene (6 bases). V dropped 0 bases and J dropped 4 bases, with 14 bases sitting between them. CDR1 SGHRS and CDR2 YFSETQ come from the germline V gene. The CDR3 runs to 17 residues. CDR3 in DNA: TGCGCCAGCAGCTTGGATCCGGGCGGACTAGGGGCCAACGTCCTGACTTTC. It encodes CASSLDPGGLGANVLTF.

The CDR3 loop is CASSPGLAATDTQYF. Here the CDR3 DNA reads TGTGCCAGCAGTCCCGGACTAGCGGCCACAGATACGCAGTATTTT. The chain recombines TRBV3-1 with TRBJ2-3, with TRBD2 matching 10 bases. The V and J ends lost 6 bases and 2 bases, in that order; junction bases with no gene match: 5. This CDR3 spans 15 amino acids. Per germline, CDR1 LGHDT and CDR2 YNNKEL (reference sequence).

CDR3 protein: CASSRSGVDTQYF. CDR3 in DNA: TGTGCCAGCAGTAGATCAGGGGTAGATACGCAGTATTTT. V usage is TRBV25-1 and J usage is TRBJ2-3, with D possibly being TRBD1 (6 bases). CDR1 is MGHDK and CDR2 is SYGVNS in the germline V gene. The CDR3 is 13 amino acids. Trimming took 5 bases from V and 5 from J, leaving 11 bases between them.

This clonotype was seen more than once but under ten times. The CDR3: CASSFILALEQFF. The CDR3 DNA sequence: TGTGCCAGCAGCTTTATACTAGCTCTGGAGCAGTTCTTC. The chain recombines TRBV7-2 with TRBJ2-1; possibly TRBD2 for D (6 bases). Trimming took off 3 bases at V and 10 bases at J, with 13 bases between the two ends. Germline assignment: CDR1 SGHTA and CDR2 FQGNSA. CDR3 length equals 13 residues.

The chain is built from TRBV7-7 and TRBJ2-5; D may be TRBD1 or TRBD2 (5 bases each). Per the germline V gene, CDR1 is SSHAT and CDR2 is FNYEAQ (reference sequence). The CDR3 contains 15 residues. V lost 5 bases to trimming and J lost 4 bases, with 17 bases between them. Written as DNA, the CDR3 is TGTGCCAGCAGCCCCGGGACCGGTACGCCAGAGACCCAGTACTTC. It is translated as CASSPGTGTPETQYF.

This clonotype was seen just once. The V and J genes are TRBV3-1 and TRBJ2-7, with 7 nucleotides matching TRBD1. Germline assignment: CDR1 LGHDT and CDR2 YNNKEL (reference sequence). With V trimmed by 2 bases and J by 7 bases, 5 bases remained unmatched. This CDR3 has 13 amino acids. In nucleotides, the CDR3 is TGTGCCAGCAGCCAAAGGGGGCCACGTGAGCAGTACTTC. Protein product: CASSQRGPREQYF.

This sequence joins TRBV20-1 and TRBJ2-5, with D maybe TRBD1 (5 bases). Germline V CDR1 and CDR2: DFQATT, SNEGSKA (reference sequence). V was pared by 3 bases and J by 12 bases, with 11 bases between. This CDR3 is 10 amino acids long. For the CDR3, the DNA is TGCAGTGCTAGCGCGACAGTGGAGTACTTC. Its translation: CSASATVEYF.

This clonotype was detected only a few times. The chain carries TRBV18 and TRBJ2-7; TRBD1 matches 9 bases. The CDR3 is 16 amino acids. Per the germline V gene, CDR1 is KGHSH and CDR2 is LQKENI. V was pared by 2 bases and J by 2 bases, with 7 bases of the junction left unmatched. The CDR3 is CASSPVIGTGTYEQYF. The CDR3, as DNA: TGTGCCAGCTCACCAGTAATCGGGACAGGGACCTACGAGCAGTACTTC.

This clonotype was picked up a small number of times. The chain carries TRBV9 and TRBJ2-7; D remains ambiguous. Germline V gives CDR1 SGDLS, CDR2 YYNGEE. The CDR3 is made up of 15 amino acids. V was cut by 0 bases and J by 5 bases, with 15 bases left in between. The CDR3 region is CASSVDEKPRHEQYF. The CDR3 DNA is TGTGCCAGCAGCGTAGATGAAAAACCTAGGCACGAGCAGTACTTC.

The rearrangement links TRBV4-1 to TRBJ2-7; possible D gene TRBD1, 5 bases. The CDR3 covers 13 residues. Germline CDR1 is MGHRA and CDR2 is YSYEKL. V dropped 6 bases and J dropped 2 bases, with 11 bases sitting between them. CDR3 region: CASSQTDTYEQYF. The CDR3 region has the DNA TGCGCCAGCAGTCAAACGGACACCTACGAGCAGTACTTC.

This clonotype was picked up a small number of times. This rearrangement joins TRBV5-1 to TRBJ2-7, with 8 bases fitting TRBD1. The length of the CDR3 is 16 residues. The germline V gene has CDR1 SGHRS and CDR2 YFSETQ. The junction had 13 bases not matched to a gene; V was cut back by 4 bases and J by 4 bases. As DNA, the CDR3 is TGCGCCAGCAGCCACGCCTTGGGGGACAGGTATTACGAGCAGTACTTC. Amino acid sequence: CASSHALGDRYYEQYF.

The V gene is TRBV25-1, the J gene TRBJ1-4; 7 nucleotides line up with TRBD1. The CDR3 totals 17 residues. CDR1 and CDR2 from the germline V gene are MGHDK and SYGVNS. V lost 4 bases and J lost 4; bases outside the gene matches: 12. Here the CDR3 reads CASSVKLPGQLNEKLFF. The DNA for the CDR3 is TGTGCCAGCAGTGTAAAATTACCGGGACAGCTTAATGAAAAACTGTTTTTT.

This clonotype was detected only a few times. The rearrangement links TRBV9 to TRBJ1-2, with unresolved D. There are 15 residues in the CDR3. Germline CDR1 and CDR2: SGDLS and YYNGEE. The V end lost 0 bases, the J end lost 3 bases, and 12 bases lay between the germline ends. The CDR3 nucleotides are TGTGCCAGCAGCGTAGCTCCCCGGGCGGACTATGGCTACACCTTC. Its protein product is CASSVAPRADYGYTF.

The chain uses TRBV24-1 and TRBJ2-7, with D possibly called TRBD1 or TRBD2 (7 bases each). Germline CDR1 KGHDR, CDR2 SFDVKD. CDR3 size: 15 residues. The ends were cut back, 2 bases at V and 6 bases at J, with 16 bases in the middle. The CDR3 region is CATSDSAGQSSEQYF. For the CDR3, the DNA is TGTGCCACCAGTGATTCAGCGGGACAGTCATCCGAGCAGTACTTC.